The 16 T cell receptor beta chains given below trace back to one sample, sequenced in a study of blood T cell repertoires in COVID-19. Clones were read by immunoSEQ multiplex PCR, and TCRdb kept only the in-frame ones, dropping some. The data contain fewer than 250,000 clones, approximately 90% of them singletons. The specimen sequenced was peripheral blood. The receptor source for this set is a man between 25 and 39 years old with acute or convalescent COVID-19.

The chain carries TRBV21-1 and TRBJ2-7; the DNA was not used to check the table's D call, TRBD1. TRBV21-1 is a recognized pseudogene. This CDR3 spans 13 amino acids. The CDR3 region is CASTQTGPYEQYF. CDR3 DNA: TGTGCCAGCACCCAGACAGGGCCCTACGAGCAGTACTTC.

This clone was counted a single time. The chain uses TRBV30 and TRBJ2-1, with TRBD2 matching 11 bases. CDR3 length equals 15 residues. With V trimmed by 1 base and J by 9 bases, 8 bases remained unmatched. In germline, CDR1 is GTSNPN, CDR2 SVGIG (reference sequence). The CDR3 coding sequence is TGTGCCTGGAGTGGCCAAAGGGGACTAGCGGCTGAGCAGTTCTTC. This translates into CAWSGQRGLAAEQFF.

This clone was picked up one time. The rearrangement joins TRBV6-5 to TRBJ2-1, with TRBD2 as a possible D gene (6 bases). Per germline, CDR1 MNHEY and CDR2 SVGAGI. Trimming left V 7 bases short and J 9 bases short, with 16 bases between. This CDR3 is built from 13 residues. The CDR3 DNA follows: TGTGCCAGCAACCCTTTCTCGGAGGGTGAGCAGTTCTTC. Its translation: CASNPFSEGEQFF.

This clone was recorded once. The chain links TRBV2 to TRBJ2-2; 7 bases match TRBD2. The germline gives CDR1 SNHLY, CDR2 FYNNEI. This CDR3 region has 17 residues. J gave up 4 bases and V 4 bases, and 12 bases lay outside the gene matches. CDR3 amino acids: CASSVSPASGVTGELFF. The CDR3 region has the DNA TGTGCCAGCAGTGTATCCCCCGCTAGCGGTGTCACCGGGGAGCTGTTTTTT.

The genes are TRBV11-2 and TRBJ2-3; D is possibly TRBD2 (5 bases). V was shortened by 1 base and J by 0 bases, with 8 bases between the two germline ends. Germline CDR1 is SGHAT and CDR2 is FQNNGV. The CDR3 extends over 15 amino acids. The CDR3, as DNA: TGTGCCAGCAGCTTAGGTCTAGCAAGCACAGATACGCAGTATTTT. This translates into CASSLGLASTDTQYF. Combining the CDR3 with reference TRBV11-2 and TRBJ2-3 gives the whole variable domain EAGVAQSPRYKIIEKRQSVAFWCNPISGHATLYWYQQILGQGPKLLIQFQNNGVVDDSQLPKDRFSAERLKGVDSTLKIQPAKLEDSAVYLCASSLGLASTDTQYFGPGTRLTVL.

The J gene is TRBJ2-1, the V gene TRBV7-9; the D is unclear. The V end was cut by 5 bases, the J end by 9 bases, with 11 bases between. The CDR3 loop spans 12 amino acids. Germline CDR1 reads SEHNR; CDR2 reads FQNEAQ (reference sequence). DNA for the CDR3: TGTGCCAGCAGCCCGCAAAGCTTTGAGCAGTTCTTC. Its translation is CASSPQSFEQFF.

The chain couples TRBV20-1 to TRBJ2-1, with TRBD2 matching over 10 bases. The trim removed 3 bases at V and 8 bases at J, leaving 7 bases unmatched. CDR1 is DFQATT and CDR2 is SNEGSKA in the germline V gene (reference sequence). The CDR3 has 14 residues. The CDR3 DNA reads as TGCAGTGCTAGTCGCCTAGCGGGAGTAGATGAGCAGTTCTTC. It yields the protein CSASRLAGVDEQFF.

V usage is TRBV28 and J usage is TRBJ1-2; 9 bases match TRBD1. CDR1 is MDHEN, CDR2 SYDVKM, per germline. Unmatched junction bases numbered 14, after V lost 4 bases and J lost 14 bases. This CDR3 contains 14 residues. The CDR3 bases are TGTGCCAGCAGTTCCCTCCCGGGACAGGGAGGGTTGACCTTC. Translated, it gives CASSSLPGQGGLTF.

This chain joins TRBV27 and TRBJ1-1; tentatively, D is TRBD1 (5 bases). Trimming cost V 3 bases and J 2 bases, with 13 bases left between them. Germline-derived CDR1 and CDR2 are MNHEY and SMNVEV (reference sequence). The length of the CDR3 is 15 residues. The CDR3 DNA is TGTGCCAGCAGTTTGTCGTTTTGGGGCAACACTGAAGCTTTCTTT. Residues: CASSLSFWGNTEAFF.

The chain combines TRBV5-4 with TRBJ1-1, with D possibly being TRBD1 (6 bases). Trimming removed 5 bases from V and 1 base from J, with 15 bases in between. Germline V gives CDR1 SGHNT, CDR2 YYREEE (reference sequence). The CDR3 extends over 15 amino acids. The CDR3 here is CASSFGQSRNTEAFF. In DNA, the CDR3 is TGTGCCAGCAGTTTCGGACAGAGCCGGAACACTGAAGCTTTCTTT.

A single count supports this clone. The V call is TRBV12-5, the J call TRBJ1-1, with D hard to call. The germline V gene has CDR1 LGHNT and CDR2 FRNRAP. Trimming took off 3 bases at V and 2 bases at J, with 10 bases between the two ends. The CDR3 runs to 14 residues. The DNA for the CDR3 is TGTGCTAGTGGTTTCAGGCAGTTCAACACTGAAGCTTTCTTT. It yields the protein CASGFRQFNTEAFF.

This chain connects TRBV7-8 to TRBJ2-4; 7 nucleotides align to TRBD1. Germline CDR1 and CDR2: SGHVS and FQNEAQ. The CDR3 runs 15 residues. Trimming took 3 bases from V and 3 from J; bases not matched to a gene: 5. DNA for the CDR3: TGTGCCAGCAGCTTTGAACAGGGGATCAAAAACATTCAGTACTTC. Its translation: CASSFEQGIKNIQYF.

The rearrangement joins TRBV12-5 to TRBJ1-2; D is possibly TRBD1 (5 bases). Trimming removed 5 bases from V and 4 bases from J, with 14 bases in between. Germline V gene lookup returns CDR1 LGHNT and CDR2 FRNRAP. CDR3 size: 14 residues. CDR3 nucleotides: TGTGCTAGTGGTCGAACAGGAGAAACCTATGGCTACACCTTC. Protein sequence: CASGRTGETYGYTF.

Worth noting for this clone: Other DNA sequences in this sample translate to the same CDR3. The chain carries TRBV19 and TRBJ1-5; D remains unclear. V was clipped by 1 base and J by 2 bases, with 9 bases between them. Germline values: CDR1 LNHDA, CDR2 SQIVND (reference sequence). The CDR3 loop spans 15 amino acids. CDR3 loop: CASSIGRAGNQPQHF. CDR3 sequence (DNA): TGTGCCAGTAGTATAGGGAGGGCGGGCAATCAGCCCCAGCATTTT.

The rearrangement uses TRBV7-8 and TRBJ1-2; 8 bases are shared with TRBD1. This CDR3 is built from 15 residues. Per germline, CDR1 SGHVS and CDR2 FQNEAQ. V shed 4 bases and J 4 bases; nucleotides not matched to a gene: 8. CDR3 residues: CASSSLDRGTYGYTF. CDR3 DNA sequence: TGTGCCAGCAGCTCCCTTGACAGGGGCACCTATGGCTACACCTTC.

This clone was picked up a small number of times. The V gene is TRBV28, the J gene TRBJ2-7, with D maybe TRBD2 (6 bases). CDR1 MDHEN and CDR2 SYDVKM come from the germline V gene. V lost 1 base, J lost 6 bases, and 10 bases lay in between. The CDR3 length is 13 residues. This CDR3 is CASSLSQGGEQYF. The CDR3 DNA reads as TGTGCCAGCAGTTTATCCCAGGGAGGCGAGCAGTACTTC.